This TCR beta chain emerged from a study of cytomegalovirus exposure and HLA in healthy donors. Points on this clone: Antigen: not known.

Trimming stripped 6 bases from V and 3 bases from J, with 5 bases between. The CDR3 runs to 10 residues. CDR1 and CDR2 (germline): SQVTM, ANQGSEA. This table comes from immunoSEQ multiplex PCR, and its TCRdb copy is limited to in-frame clones, with some not included. The table records about 190,000 clones, about 82% of them present only once. General study points: The classifier, whose performance was assessed in both the original and validation cohorts, reportedly diagnosed cytomegalovirus status with high specificity and sensitivity.

V and J are TRBV29-1 and TRBJ1-2, with D unresolved. The source of this sequence is a woman between 18 and 29 years old in good health and CMV-seronegative. Sequencing was done on a sample of PBMCs. This CDR3 reads CSVTDYGYTF. In nucleotides, the CDR3 is TGCAGCGTAACGGACTATGGCTACACCTTC. Together with reference TRBV29-1 and TRBJ1-2, the CDR3 gives the full variable domain: SAVISQKPSRDICQRGTSLTIQCQVDSQVTMMFWYRQQPGQSLTLIATANQGSEATYESGFVIDKFPISRPNLTFSTLTVSNMSPEDSSIYLCSVTDYGYTFGSGTRLTVV.